This T cell receptor (beta chain) originates from a study of T cell responses to AZD1222 COVID-19 vaccine. The germline V gene encodes CDR1 LGHDT and CDR2 YNNKEL (reference sequence). This CDR3 comprises 15 residues. V lost 5 bases and J lost 9, with 17 bases in between. The analysis combined second doses at about 4 or about 12 weeks. This clone was picked up one time. Antigen unknown. Regarding the study as a whole: Repertoires in all cases were sampled only once the peak T cell response had passed. A reported finding is that nearly half of spike-specific TCRs target unmutated variant regions.

The repertoire was sequenced with immunoSEQ multiplex PCR; TCRdb's copy has only in-frame clones and lacks some. The sample lists around 150,000 clones, roughly 90% occurring once. The chain links TRBV3-1 (or the pseudogene TRBV3-2) to TRBJ1-6; D is undetermined. The sequence derives from an adult who received the AZD1222 COVID-19 vaccine. This specimen was peripheral blood, taken 28 days after the second AZD1222 dose. The CDR3 nucleotides read TGTGCCAGCAGCAAAGGGATGTTGCGAGGTTCACCCCTCCACTTT. As protein: CASSKGMLRGSPLHF.